The 3 T cell receptor beta chains below come from one sample, sequenced in a study of blood T cell repertoires in COVID-19 (TCRdb year 2020). Libraries were prepared through the immunoSEQ multiplex PCR assay. The immuneACCESS repertoire file appears here via TCRdb, limited to in-frame rearrangements. These files lack a portion of the clones; in checked studies, under half of the deficit traces to unresolved V genes, and the cause of the others is not known. The sample table shows a few hundred thousand clones, and almost 90% are seen once. The ten largest make up approximately 4.3% of the sample. The sample comprised PBMCs or T cells enriched from blood (not recorded which). Receptor source: a woman between 18 and 29 years old with acute COVID-19.

The V and J genes are TRBV11-2 and TRBJ2-1; 8 bases line up with TRBD2. Germline assignment: CDR1 SGHAT and CDR2 FQNNGV. J gave up 9 bases and V 1 base, and 5 bases lay outside the gene matches. This CDR3 region has 14 residues. The CDR3: CASSLGRAGAEQFF. CDR3 nucleotides: TGTGCCAGCAGCTTAGGCCGAGCGGGAGCTGAGCAGTTCTTC. Full variable domain (rest looked up from reference TRBV11-2 and TRBJ2-1): EAGVAQSPRYKIIEKRQSVAFWCNPISGHATLYWYQQILGQGPKLLIQFQNNGVVDDSQLPKDRFSAERLKGVDSTLKIQPAKLEDSAVYLCASSLGRAGAEQFFGPGTRLTVL.

The chain uses TRBV5-5 and TRBJ1-4; 9 bases are a match to TRBD1. Germline V CDR1 and CDR2: SGHKS, YYEKEE (reference sequence). V trimming: 1 base; J trimming: 7 bases; junction bases outside the gene matches: 11. The CDR3 is made up of 17 amino acids. For the CDR3, the DNA is TGTGCCAGCAGCTTGCAGGGAACACAGGGGGCGGGTGAAAAACTGTTTTTT. This translates into CASSLQGTQGAGEKLFF.

The chain employs TRBV27 and TRBJ2-7, with 9 bases that match TRBD1. Germline-derived CDR1 and CDR2 are MNHEY and SMNVEV (reference sequence). This CDR3 has 14 amino acids. V was clipped by 4 bases and J by 5 bases; unmatched bases: 6. The CDR3 nucleotides are TGTGCCAGCAGTTCCCCCGACAGGGGGGACGAGCAGTACTTC. Translated, it gives CASSSPDRGDEQYF.